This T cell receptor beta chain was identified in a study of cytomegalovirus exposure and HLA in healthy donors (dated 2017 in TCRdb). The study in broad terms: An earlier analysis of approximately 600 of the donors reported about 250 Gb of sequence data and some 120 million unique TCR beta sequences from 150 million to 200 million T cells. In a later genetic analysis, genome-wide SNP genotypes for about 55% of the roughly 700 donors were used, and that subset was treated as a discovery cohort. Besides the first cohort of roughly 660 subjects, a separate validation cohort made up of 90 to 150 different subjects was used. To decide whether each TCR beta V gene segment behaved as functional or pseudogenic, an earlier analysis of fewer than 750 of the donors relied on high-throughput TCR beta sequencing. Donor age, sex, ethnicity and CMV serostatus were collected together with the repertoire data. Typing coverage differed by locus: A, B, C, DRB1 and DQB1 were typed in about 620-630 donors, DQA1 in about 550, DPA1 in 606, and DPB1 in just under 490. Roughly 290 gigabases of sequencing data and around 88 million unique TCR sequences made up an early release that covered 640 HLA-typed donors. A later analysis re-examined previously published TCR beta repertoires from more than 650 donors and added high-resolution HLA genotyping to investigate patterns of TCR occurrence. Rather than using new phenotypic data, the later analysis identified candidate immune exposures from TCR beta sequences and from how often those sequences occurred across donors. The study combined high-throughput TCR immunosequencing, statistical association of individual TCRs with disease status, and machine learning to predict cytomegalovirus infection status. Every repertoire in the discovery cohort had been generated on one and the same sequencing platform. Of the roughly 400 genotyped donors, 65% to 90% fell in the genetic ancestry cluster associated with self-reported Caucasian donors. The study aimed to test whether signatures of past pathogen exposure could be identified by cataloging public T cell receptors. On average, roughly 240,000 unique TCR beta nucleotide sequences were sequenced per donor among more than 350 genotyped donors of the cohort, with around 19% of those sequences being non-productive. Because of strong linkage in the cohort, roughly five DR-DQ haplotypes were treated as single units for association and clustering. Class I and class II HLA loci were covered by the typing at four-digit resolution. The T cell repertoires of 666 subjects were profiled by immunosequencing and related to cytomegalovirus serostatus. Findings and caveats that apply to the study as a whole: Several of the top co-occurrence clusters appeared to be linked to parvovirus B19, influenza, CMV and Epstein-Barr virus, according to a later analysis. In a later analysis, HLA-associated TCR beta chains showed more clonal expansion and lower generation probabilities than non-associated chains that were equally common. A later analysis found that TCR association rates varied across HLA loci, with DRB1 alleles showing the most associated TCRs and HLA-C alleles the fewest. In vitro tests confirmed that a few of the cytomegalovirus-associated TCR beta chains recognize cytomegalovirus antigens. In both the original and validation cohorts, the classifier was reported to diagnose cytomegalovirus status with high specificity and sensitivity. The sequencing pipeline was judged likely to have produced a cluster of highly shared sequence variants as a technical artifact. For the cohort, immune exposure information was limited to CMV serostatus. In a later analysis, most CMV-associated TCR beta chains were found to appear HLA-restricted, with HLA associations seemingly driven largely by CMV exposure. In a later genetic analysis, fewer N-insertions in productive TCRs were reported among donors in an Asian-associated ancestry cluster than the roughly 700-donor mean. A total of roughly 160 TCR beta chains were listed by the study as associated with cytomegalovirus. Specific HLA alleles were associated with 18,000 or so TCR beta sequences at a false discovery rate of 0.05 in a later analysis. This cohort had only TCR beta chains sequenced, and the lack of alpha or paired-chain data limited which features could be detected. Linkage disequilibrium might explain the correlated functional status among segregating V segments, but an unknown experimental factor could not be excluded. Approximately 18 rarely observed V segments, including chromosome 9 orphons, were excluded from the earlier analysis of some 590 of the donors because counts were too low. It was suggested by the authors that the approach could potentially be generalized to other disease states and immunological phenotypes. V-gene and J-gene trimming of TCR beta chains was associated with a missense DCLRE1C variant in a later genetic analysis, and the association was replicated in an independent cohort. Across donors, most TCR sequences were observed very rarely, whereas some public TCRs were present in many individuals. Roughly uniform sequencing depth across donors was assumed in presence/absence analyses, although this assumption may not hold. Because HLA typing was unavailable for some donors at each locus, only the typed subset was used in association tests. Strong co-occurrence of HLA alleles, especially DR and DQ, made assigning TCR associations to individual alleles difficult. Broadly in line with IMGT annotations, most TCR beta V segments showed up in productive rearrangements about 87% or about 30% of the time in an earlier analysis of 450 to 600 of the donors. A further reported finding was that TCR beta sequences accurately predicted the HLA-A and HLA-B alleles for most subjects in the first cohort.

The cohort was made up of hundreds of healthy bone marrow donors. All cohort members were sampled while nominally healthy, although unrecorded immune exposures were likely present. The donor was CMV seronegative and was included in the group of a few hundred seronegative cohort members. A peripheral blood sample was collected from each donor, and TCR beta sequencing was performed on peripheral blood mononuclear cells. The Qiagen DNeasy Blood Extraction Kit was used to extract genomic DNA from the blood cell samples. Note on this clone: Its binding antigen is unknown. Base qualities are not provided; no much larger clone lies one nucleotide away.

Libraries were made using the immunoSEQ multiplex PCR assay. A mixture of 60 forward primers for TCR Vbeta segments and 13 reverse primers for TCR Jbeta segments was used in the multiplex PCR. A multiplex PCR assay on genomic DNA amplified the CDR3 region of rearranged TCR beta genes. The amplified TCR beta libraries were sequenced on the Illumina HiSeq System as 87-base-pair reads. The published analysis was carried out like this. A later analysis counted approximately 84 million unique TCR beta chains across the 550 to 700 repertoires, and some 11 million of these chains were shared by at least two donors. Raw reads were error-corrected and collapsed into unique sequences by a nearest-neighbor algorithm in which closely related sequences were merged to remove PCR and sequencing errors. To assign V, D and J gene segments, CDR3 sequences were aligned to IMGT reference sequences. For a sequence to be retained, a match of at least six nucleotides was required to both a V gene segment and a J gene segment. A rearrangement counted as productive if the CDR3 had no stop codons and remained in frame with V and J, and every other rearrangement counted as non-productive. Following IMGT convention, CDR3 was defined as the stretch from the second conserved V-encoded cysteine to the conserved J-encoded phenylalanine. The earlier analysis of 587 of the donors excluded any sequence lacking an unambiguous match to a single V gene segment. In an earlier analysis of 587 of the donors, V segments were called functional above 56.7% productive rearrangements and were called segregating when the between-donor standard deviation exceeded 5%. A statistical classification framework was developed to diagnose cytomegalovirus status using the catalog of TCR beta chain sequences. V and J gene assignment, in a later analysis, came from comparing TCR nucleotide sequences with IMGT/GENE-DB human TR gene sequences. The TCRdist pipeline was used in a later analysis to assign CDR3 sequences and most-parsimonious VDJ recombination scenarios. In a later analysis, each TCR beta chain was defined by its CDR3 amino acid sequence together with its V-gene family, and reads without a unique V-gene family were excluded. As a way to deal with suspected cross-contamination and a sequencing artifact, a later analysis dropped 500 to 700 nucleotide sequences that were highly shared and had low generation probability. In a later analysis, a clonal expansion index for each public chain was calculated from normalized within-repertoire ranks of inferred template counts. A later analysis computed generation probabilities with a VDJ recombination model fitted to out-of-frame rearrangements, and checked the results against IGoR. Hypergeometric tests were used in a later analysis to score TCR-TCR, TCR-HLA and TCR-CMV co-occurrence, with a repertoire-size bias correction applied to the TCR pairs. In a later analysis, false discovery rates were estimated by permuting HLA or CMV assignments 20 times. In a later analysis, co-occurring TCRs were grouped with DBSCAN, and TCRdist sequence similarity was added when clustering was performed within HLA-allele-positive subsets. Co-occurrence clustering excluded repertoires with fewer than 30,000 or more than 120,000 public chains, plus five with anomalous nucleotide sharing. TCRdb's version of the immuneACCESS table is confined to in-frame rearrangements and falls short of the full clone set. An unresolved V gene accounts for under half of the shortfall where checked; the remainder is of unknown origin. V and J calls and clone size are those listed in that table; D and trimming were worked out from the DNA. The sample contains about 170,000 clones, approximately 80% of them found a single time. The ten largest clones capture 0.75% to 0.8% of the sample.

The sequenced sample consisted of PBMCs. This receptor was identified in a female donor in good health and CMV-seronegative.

The DNA sequence follows: TGTGCCAGCAGCTTCCCGCGCGCGAACCGCAGGGAGACCCAGTACTTC. It translates as CASSFPRANRRETQYF. This sequence uses TRBV5-8 and TRBJ2-5; a confident D gene designation cannot be given. At the junction V is shortened by 2 bases and J by 5 bases, with 19 bases in between. CDR1 SGHTS and CDR2 YDEGEE were looked up in the germline V gene. The CDR3 spans 16 residues, from the cysteine through the phenylalanine. The read is trimmed to its CDR3 DNA, 48 bases read in frame from base 1.